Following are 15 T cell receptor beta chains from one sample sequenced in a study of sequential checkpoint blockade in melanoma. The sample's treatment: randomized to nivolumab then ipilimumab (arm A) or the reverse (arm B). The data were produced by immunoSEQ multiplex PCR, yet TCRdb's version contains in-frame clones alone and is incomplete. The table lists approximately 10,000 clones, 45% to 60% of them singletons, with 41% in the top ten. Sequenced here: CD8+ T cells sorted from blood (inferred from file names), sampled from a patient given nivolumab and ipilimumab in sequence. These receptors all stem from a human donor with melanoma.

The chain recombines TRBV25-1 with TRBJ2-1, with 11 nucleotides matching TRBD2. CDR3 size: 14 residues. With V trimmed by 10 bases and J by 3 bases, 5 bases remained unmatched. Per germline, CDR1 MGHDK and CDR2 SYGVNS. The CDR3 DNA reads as TGTGCCACCATAGCGGGGGGGTACTACAATGAGCAGTTCTTC. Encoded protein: CATIAGGYYNEQFF.

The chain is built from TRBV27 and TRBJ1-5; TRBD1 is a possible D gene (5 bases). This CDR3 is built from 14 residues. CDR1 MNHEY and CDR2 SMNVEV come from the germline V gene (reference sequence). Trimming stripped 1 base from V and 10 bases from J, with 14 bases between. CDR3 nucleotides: TGTGCCAGCAGTTTATGGCCAGGGAAACCTCCCCAGCATTTT. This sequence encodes CASSLWPGKPPQHF.

For the CDR3, the DNA is TGTGCCAGCAGCCAATACCTCCAAAAGACAGAATACTACTATGGCTACACCTTC. This codes for CASSQYLQKTEYYYGYTF. This chain links TRBV4-2 with TRBJ1-2, with D maybe TRBD1 (5 bases). The germline V gene encodes CDR1 LGHNA and CDR2 YNFKEQ. The CDR3 has 18 amino acids. V was cut by 2 bases and J by 3 bases, with 22 bases left in between.

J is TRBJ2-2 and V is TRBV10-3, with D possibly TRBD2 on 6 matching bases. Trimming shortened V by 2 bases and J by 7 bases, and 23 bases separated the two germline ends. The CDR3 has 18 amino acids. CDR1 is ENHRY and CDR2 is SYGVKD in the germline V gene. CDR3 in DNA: TGTGCCATCAGTGAGATTTTATGGGACTCCGATTTTGGCGGGGAGCTGTTTTTT. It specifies CAISEILWDSDFGGELFF.

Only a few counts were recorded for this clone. CDR3 region: CASSDASGGAPDTQYF. In nucleotides, the CDR3 is TGTGCCAGCAGTGATGCAAGCGGGGGGGCCCCCGATACGCAGTATTTT. This rearrangement joins TRBV6-1 to TRBJ2-3; 10 positions match TRBD2. The CDR3 consists of 16 residues. Germline V CDR1 and CDR2: MNHNS, SASEGT. J was trimmed by 6 bases and V by 3 bases; bases with no gene match: 9.

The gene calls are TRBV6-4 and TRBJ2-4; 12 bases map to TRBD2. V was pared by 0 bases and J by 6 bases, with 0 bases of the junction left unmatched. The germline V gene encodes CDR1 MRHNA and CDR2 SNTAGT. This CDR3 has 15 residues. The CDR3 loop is CASSDSTSGGNIQYF. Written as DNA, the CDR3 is TGTGCCAGCAGTGACTCGACTAGCGGGGGAAACATTCAGTACTTC.

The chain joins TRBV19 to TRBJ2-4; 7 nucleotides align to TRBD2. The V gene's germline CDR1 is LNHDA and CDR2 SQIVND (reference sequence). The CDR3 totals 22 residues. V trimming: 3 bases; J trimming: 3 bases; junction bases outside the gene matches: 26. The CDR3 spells CASSMAFRREAEGRLGKNIQYF. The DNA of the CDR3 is TGTGCCAGTAGTATGGCTTTTCGACGGGAGGCCGAGGGGAGGTTAGGCAAAAACATTCAGTACTTC.

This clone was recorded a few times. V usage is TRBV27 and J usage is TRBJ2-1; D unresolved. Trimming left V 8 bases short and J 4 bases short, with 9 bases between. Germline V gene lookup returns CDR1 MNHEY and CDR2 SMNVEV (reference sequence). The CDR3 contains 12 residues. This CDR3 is CASGVAYNEQFF. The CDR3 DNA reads TGTGCCAGCGGAGTGGCTTACAATGAGCAGTTCTTC.

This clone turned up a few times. The CDR3 protein is CASSGGGGDYNEQFF. The CDR3, as DNA: TGTGCCAGCAGTGGTGGCGGGGGAGATTACAATGAGCAGTTCTTC. The chain couples TRBV6-4 to TRBJ2-1; 7 bases agree with TRBD2. CDR1 and CDR2 from the germline V gene are MRHNA and SNTAGT. Unmatched junction bases numbered 7, after V lost 4 bases and J lost 4 bases. CDR3 length equals 15 residues.

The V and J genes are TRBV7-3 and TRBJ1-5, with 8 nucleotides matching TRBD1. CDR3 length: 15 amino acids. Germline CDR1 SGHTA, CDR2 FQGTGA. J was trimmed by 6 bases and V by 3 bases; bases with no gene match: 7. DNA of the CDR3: TGTGCCAGCAGCTTGGGAGACAGGGGACGTCAGCCCCAGCATTTT. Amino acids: CASSLGDRGRQPQHF. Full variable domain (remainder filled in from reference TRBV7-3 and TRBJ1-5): GAGVSQTPSNKVTEKGKYVELRCDPISGHTALYWYRQSLGQGPEFLIYFQGTGAADDSGLPNDRFFAVRPEGSVSTLKIQRTERGDSAVYLCASSLGDRGRQPQHFGDGTRLSIL.

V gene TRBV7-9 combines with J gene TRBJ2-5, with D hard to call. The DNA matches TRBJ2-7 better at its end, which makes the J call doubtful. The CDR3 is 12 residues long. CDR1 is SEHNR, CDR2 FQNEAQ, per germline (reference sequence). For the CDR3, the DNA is TGTGCCAGCAGCCCACACAGCTACGAGCAGTACTTC. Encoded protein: CASSPHSYEQYF.

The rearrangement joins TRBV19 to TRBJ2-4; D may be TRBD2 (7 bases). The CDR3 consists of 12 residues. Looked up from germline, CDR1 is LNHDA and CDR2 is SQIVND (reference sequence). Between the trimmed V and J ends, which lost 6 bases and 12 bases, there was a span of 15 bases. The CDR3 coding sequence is TGTGCCAGTAGGGGGGGGGACATTCCTCAGTACTTC. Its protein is CASRGGDIPQYF. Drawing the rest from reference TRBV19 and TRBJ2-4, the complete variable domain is DGGITQSPKYLFRKEGQNVTLSCEQNLNHDAMYWYRQDPGQGLRLIYYSQIVNDFQKGDIAEGYSVSREKKESFPLTVTSAQKNPTAFYLCASRGGDIPQYFGAGTRLSVL.

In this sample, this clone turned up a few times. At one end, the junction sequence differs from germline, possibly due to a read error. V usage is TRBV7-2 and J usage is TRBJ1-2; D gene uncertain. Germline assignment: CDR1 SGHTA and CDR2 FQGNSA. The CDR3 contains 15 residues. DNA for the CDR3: TGCGCCAGCAGCCAAGATGGTAACAGATTAAATGGCTACACCTTC. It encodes CASSQDGNRLNGYTF.

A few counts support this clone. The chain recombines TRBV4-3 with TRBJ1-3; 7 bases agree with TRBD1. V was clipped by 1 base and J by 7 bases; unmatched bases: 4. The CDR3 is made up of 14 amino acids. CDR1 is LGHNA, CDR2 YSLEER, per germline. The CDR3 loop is CASSQGTGVNTIYF. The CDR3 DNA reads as TGCGCCAGCAGCCAAGGTACAGGGGTGAACACCATATATTTT.

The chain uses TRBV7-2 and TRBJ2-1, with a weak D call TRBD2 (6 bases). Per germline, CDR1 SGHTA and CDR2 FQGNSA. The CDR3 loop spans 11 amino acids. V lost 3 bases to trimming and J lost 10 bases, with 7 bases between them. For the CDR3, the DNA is TGTGCCAGCAGCTTCGGACTAGAGCAGTTCTTC. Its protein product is CASSFGLEQFF.